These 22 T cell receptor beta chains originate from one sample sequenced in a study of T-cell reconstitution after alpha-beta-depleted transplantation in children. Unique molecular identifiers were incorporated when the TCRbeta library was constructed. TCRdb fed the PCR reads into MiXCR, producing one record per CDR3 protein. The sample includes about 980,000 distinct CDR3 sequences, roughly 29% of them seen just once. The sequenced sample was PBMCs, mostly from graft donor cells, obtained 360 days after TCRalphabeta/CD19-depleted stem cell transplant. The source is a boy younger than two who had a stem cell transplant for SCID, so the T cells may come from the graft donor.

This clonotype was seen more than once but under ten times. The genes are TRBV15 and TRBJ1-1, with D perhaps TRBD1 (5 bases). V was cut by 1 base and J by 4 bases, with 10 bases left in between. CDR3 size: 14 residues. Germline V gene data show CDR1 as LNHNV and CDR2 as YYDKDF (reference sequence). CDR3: CATSRGYRGTEAFF. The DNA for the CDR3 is TGTGCCACCAGCAGAGGATATAGGGGCACTGAAGCTTTCTTT. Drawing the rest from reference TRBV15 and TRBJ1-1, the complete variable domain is DAMVIQNPRYQVTQFGKPVTLSCSQTLNHNVMYWYQQKSSQAPKLLFHYYDKDFNNEADTPDNFQSRRPNTSFCFLDIRSPGLGDTAMYLCATSRGYRGTEAFFGQGTRLTVV.

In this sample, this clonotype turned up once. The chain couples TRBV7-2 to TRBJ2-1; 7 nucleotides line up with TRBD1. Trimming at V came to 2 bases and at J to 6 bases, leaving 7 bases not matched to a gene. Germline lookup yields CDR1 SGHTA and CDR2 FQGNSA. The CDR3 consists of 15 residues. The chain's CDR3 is CASSLLGRGINEQFF. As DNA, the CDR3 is TGTGCCAGCAGCTTATTAGGCAGGGGGATCAATGAGCAGTTCTTC.

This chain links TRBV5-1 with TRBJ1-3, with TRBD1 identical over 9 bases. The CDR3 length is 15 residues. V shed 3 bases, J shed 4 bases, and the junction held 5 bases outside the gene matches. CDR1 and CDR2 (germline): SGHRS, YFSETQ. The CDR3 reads CASSSRQGEGNTIYF. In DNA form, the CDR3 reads TGCGCCAGCAGCTCGCGACAGGGGGAAGGAAACACCATATATTTT.

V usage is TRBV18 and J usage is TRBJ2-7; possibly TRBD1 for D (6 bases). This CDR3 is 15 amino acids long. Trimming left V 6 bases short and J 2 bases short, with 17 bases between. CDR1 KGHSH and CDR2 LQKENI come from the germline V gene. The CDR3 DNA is TGTGCCAGCTCTCGCGGACAGAAGTCCCCCTACGAGCAGTACTTC. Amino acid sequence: CASSRGQKSPYEQYF.

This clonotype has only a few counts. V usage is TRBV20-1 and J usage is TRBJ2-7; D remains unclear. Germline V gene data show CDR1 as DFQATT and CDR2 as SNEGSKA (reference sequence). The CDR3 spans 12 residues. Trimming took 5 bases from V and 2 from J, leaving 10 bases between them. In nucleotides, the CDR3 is TGCAGTGCTGCCGATGGGCCCTACGAGCAGTACTTC. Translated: CSAADGPYEQYF.

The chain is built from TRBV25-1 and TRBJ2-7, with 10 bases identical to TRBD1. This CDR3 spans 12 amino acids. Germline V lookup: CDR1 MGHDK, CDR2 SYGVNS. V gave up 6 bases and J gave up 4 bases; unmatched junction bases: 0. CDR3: CASRDRGYEQYF. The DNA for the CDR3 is TGTGCCAGCAGGGACAGGGGGTACGAGCAGTACTTC.

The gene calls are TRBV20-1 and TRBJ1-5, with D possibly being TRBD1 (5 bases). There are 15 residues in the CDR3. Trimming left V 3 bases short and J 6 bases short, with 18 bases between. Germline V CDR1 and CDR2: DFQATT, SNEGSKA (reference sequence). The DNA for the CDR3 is TGCAGTGCTAGCGGTTTTCCGGGGGTCCGTCAGCCCCAGCATTTT. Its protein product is CSASGFPGVRQPQHF.

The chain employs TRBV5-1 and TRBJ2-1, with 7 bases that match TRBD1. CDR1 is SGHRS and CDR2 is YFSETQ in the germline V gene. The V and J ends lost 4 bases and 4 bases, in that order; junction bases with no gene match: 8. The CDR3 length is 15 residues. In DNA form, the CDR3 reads TGCGCCAGCAGCCCCCTGGGACAGACGTACAATGAGCAGTTCTTC. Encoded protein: CASSPLGQTYNEQFF.

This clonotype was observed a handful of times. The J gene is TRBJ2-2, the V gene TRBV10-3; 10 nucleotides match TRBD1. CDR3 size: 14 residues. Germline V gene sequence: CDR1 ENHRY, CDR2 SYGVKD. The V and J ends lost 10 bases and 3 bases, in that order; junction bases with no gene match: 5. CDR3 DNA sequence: TGTGCCACCTCCGGGACAGGGGACACCGGGGAGCTGTTTTTT. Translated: CATSGTGDTGELFF.

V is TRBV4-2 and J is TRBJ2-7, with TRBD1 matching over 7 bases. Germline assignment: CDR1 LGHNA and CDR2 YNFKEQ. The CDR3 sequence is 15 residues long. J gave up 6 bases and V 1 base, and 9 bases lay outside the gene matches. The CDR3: CASSQGEDRVGEQYF. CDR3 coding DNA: TGTGCCAGCAGCCAAGGGGAAGACAGGGTGGGCGAGCAGTACTTC.

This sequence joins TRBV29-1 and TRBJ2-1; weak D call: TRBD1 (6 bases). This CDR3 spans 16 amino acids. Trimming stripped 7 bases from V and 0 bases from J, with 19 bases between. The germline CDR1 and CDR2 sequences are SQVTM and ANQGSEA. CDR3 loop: CSATRQVLSSYNEQFF. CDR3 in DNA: TGCAGCGCCACCCGACAGGTTCTCAGCTCCTACAATGAGCAGTTCTTC.

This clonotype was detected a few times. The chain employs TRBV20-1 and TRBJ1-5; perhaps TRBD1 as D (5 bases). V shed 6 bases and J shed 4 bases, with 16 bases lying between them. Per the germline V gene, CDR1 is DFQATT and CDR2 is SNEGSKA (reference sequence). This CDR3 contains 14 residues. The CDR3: CSASTGVLNQPQHF. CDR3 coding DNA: TGCAGTGCCTCAACGGGGGTCCTAAATCAGCCCCAGCATTTT.

CDR3 bases: TGCGCCAGCAGCCAAGAGGGGGGACTGGAGAACACCGGGGAGCTGTTTTTT. Its translation is CASSQEGGLENTGELFF. This chain uses TRBV4-3 with TRBJ2-2, with a weak D call TRBD2 (6 bases). This CDR3 spans 17 amino acids. V was pared by 0 bases and J by 1 base, with 12 bases between. Germline CDR1 and CDR2: LGHNA and YSLEER.

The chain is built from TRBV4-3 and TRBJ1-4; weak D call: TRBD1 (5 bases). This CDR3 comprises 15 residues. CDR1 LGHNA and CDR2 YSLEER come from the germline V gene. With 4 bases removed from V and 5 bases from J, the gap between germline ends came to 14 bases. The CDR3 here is CASSPGRGLNEKLFF. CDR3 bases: TGCGCCAGCAGCCCCGGAAGGGGTCTAAATGAAAAACTGTTTTTT.

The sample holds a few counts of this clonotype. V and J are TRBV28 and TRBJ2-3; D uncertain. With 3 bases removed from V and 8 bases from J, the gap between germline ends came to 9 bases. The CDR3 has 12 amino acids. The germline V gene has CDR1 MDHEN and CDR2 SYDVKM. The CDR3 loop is CASSFAAGTQYF. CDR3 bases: TGTGCCAGCAGTTTTGCTGCCGGTACGCAGTATTTT.

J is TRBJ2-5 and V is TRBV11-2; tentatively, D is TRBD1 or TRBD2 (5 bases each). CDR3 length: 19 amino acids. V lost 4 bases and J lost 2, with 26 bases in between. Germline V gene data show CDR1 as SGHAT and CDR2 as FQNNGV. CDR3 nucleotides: TGTGCCAGCAGCTCTAGTTCGTGGGGGTTCCCTAGACGGCAAGAGACCCAGTACTTC. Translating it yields CASSSSSWGFPRRQETQYF. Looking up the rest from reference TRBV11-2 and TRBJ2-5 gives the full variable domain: EAGVAQSPRYKIIEKRQSVAFWCNPISGHATLYWYQQILGQGPKLLIQFQNNGVVDDSQLPKDRFSAERLKGVDSTLKIQPAKLEDSAVYLCASSSSSWGFPRRQETQYFGPGTRLLVL.

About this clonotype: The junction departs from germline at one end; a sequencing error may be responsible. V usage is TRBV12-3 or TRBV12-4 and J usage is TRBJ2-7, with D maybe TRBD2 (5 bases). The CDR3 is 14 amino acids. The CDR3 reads CASRLGRGAYEQYF. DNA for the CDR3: TGTGCCAGCAGATTAGGACGGGGAGCCTACGAGCAGTACTTC.

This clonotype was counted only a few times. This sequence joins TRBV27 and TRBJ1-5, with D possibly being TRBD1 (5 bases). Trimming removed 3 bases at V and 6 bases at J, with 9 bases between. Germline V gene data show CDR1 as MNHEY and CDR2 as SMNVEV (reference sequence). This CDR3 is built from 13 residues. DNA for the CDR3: TGTGCCAGCAGTTTTAGGGACGGTCAGCCCCAGCATTTT. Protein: CASSFRDGQPQHF.

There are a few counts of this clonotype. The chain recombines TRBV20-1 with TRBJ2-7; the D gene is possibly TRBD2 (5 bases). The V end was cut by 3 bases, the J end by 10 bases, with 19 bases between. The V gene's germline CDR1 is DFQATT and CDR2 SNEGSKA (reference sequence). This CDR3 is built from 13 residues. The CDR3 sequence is CSASSEGNREQYF. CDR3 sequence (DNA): TGCAGTGCTAGTTCTGAGGGTAATCGAGAACAGTACTTC.

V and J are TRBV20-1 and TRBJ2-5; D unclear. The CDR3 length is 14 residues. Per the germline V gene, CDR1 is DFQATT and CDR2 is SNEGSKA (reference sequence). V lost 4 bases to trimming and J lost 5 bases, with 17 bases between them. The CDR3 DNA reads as TGCAGTGCTAAAGACTCCCTAGGGATCGAGACCCAGTACTTC. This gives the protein CSAKDSLGIETQYF.

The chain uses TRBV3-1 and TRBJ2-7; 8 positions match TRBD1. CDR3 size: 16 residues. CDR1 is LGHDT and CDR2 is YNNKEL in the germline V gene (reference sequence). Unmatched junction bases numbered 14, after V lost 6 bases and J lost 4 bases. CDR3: CASSQLSRTGHYEQYF. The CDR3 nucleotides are TGTGCCAGCAGTCAGCTTTCAAGGACAGGGCATTACGAGCAGTACTTC.

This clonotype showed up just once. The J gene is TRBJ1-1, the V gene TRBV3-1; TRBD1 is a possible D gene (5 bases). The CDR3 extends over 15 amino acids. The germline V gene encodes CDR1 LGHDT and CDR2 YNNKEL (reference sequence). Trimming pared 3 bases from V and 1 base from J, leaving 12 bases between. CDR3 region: CASSHPGTANTEAFF. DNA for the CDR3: TGTGCCAGCAGCCATCCCGGGACGGCGAACACTGAAGCTTTCTTT.